The 16 T cell receptor beta chains in this list originate from one sample, sequenced in a study of blood T cell repertoires in COVID-19. Assay used: immunoSEQ multiplex PCR; TCRdb lists only in-frame clones, some missing. The repertoire holds about 170,000 clones, with 83% as singletons. The sequenced sample was peripheral blood. Receptor source: a woman aged 80 or over with acute or convalescent COVID-19.

V usage is TRBV20-1 and J usage is TRBJ2-5, with D perhaps TRBD2 (5 bases). The CDR3 length is 13 residues. Per germline, CDR1 DFQATT and CDR2 SNEGSKA (reference sequence). With 3 bases removed from V and 8 bases from J, the gap between germline ends came to 16 bases. The CDR3: CSASLPGSDTQYF. The CDR3 DNA is TGCAGTGCTAGTCTTCCTGGGAGTGATACCCAGTACTTC.

The V and J genes are TRBV4-2 and TRBJ2-1, with 9 nucleotides matching TRBD2. CDR1 LGHNA and CDR2 YNFKEQ come from the germline V gene. V was clipped by 1 base and J by 5 bases; unmatched bases: 6. This CDR3 has 16 residues. CDR3 region: CASSQVGGGVHNEQFF. Here the CDR3 DNA reads TGTGCCAGCAGCCAAGTGGGCGGGGGGGTCCACAATGAGCAGTTCTTC.

The chain has TRBV7-2 and TRBJ2-1; 7 bases are a match to TRBD2. Germline-derived CDR1 and CDR2 are SGHTA and FQGNSA. This CDR3 region has 14 residues. The V and J ends lost 6 bases and 5 bases, in that order; junction bases with no gene match: 7. The CDR3 region has the DNA TGTGCCAGCAGGCTAGCGGCGTCTAACAATGAGCAGTTCTTC. This translates into CASRLAASNNEQFF.

This rearrangement joins TRBV29-1 to TRBJ2-5, with D tentatively TRBD2 (6 bases). This CDR3 comprises 13 residues. Germline CDR1 SQVTM, CDR2 ANQGSEA. Deletions cut 4 bases from V and 1 base from J, with 10 bases between. DNA for the CDR3: TGCAGCGTTGCCCGGGGGACCCAAGAGACCCAGTACTTC. Encoded protein: CSVARGTQETQYF.

V gene TRBV24-1 combines with J gene TRBJ1-2, with TRBD1 matching 12 bases. Germline V CDR1 and CDR2: KGHDR, SFDVKD. The CDR3 runs 15 residues. V lost 3 bases, J lost 6 bases, and 4 bases stayed unmatched. The CDR3 nucleotides read TGTGCCACCAGTGATCCGGGACAGGGGGCGAATGGCTACACCTTC. Translating it yields CATSDPGQGANGYTF.

The V gene is TRBV12-3 or TRBV12-4, the J gene TRBJ2-5; tentative D call: TRBD2 (6 bases). V was pared by 7 bases and J by 5 bases, with 14 bases between. The CDR3 length is 13 residues. CDR3 in amino acids: CASNPGTRETQYF. CDR3 sequence (DNA): TGTGCCAGCAACCCGGGGACTCGGGAGACCCAGTACTTC.

The rearrangement joins TRBV7-2 to TRBJ1-2, with D maybe TRBD1 (6 bases). This CDR3 contains 15 residues. Per germline, CDR1 SGHTA and CDR2 FQGNSA. Between the trimmed V and J ends, which lost 3 bases and 2 bases, there was a span of 13 bases. CDR3 coding DNA: TGTGCCAGCAGCTTCCGAGACAGGCCGAACTATGGCTACACCTTC. Protein: CASSFRDRPNYGYTF.

The chain employs TRBV18 and TRBJ2-2; 9 nucleotides match TRBD2. Germline CDR1 KGHSH, CDR2 LQKENI. The V and J ends lost 1 base and 5 bases, in that order; junction bases with no gene match: 8. The CDR3 contains 17 residues. CDR3 bases: TGTGCCAGCTCACCACAAGGCAGCGGGAGGTTTACCGGGGAGCTGTTTTTT. Its translation is CASSPQGSGRFTGELFF.

The chain carries TRBV11-2 and TRBJ1-6; 9 nucleotides agree with TRBD1. J gave up 8 bases and V 4 bases, and 3 bases lay outside the gene matches. In germline, CDR1 is SGHAT, CDR2 FQNNGV. This CDR3 is 14 amino acids long. Written as DNA, the CDR3 is TGTGCCAGCAGCTCCGGGACAGGGTATTCACCCCTCCACTTT. Translated: CASSSGTGYSPLHF.

The chain couples TRBV19 to TRBJ1-6, with 9 nucleotides matching TRBD1. The J segment lost 7 bases and the V segment lost 6 bases, leaving 4 bases of the junction unmatched. CDR3 length equals 14 residues. The germline CDR1 and CDR2 sequences are LNHDA and SQIVND (reference sequence). CDR3 nucleotide sequence: TGTGCCAGTAGACCCGGGACAGGGAATTCACCCCTCCACTTT. Translation gives CASRPGTGNSPLHF.

This chain links TRBV28 with TRBJ1-5, with D perhaps TRBD1 (5 bases). The germline gives CDR1 MDHEN, CDR2 SYDVKM. This CDR3 comprises 12 residues. The V end was cut by 7 bases, the J end by 9 bases, with 13 bases between. CDR3 residues: CASTQGSRPQHF. The DNA of the CDR3 is TGTGCCAGCACCCAGGGTTCGAGGCCCCAGCATTTT.

This clone occurred a few times. The rearrangement joins TRBV28 to TRBJ1-4; TRBD1 aligns across 8 bases. Germline V CDR1 and CDR2: MDHEN, SYDVKM. The trim removed 5 bases at V and 8 bases at J, leaving 10 bases unmatched. There are 15 residues in the CDR3. The CDR3 protein is CASSRTGIGEEKLFF. DNA for the CDR3: TGTGCCAGCAGTCGGACAGGGATCGGGGAGGAAAAACTGTTTTTT.

The chain couples TRBV11-3 to TRBJ2-1; 8 nucleotides agree with TRBD2. There are 16 residues in the CDR3. After removal of 2 bases from V and 3 bases from J, the junction contained 6 bases not matched to a gene. Germline values: CDR1 SGHNT, CDR2 YENEEA. The CDR3 coding sequence is TGTGCCAGCAGCTTACGTAGCGGGGCCAGCTACAATGAGCAGTTCTTC. As protein: CASSLRSGASYNEQFF.

This clone was counted once. The chain couples TRBV7-2 to TRBJ2-3, with D hard to call. Trimming removed 1 base at V and 0 bases at J, with 8 bases between. This CDR3 is 15 amino acids long. Germline V gene data show CDR1 as SGHTA and CDR2 as FQGNSA. Written as DNA, the CDR3 is TGTGCCAGCAGCTTAGTGAGTGGTAGCACAGATACGCAGTATTTT. Translating gives CASSLVSGSTDTQYF.

This clone has only one observation. The rearrangement joins TRBV18 to TRBJ2-1, with D possibly being TRBD1 (6 bases). The length of the CDR3 is 13 residues. CDR1 and CDR2 from the germline V gene are KGHSH and LQKENI. V was pared by 3 bases and J by 6 bases, with 9 bases between. The CDR3 loop reads CASSPGQFNEQFF. The CDR3 DNA sequence: TGTGCCAGCTCACCGGGACAATTCAATGAGCAGTTCTTC.

The chain is built from TRBV29-1 and TRBJ2-7, with a weak D call TRBD1 (7 bases). Trimming stripped 6 bases from V and 7 bases from J, with 19 bases between. CDR1 SQVTM and CDR2 ANQGSEA come from the germline V gene. This CDR3 region has 13 residues. DNA for the CDR3: TGCAGCGTCCTATCTACAGGGGCGGGGGAGCAGTACTTC. Translating gives CSVLSTGAGEQYF.